The rows below give T cell receptor beta chains drawn from one sample of a study of cytomegalovirus exposure and HLA in healthy donors. Sequencing used immunoSEQ multiplex PCR; TCRdb keeps in-frame clones, though not all of them. In the table there are about 130,000 clones, around 72% of which are singletons. Material for sequencing was PBMCs. These receptors were collected from a man younger than 30 in good health and CMV-seropositive. Both conserved end residues are part of each CDR3. The D gene is left open where the match is weak. Some rows have no size entry. The others give once, few or many, or a class for an expanded clone.

V gene: TRBV7-9
clone size: .
D gene: .
J gene: TRBJ1-2
CDR3 DNA: TGTGCCAGCAGCTTAGTCCTCTATGGCTACACCTTC
CDR3 protein: CASSLVLYGYTF

V gene: TRBV19
clone size: .
D gene: TRBD2
J gene: TRBJ2-5
CDR3 DNA: TGTGCCAGTAGTATAGCAACTAGCGGCCAAGAGACCCAGTACTTC
CDR3 protein: CASSIATSGQETQYF

V gene: TRBV19
clone size: .
D gene: .
J gene: TRBJ2-5
CDR3 DNA: TGTGCCAGTAGTATGGCAGGGGCGGGAGAGACCCAGTACTTC
CDR3 protein: CASSMAGAGETQYF

V gene: TRBV5-6
clone size: .
D gene: .
J gene: TRBJ2-2
CDR3 DNA: TGTGCCAGCAGCTTGGCAACCGGGGAGCTGTTTTTT
CDR3 protein: CASSLATGELFF

V gene: TRBV7-9
clone size: .
D gene: .
J gene: TRBJ2-7
CDR3 DNA: TGTGCCAGCAGCCTCCCGGCGGGTTACGAGCAGTACTTC
CDR3 protein: CASSLPAGYEQYF

V gene: TRBV6-5
clone size: few
D gene: TRBD1
J gene: TRBJ2-5
CDR3 DNA: TGTGCCAGCAGTTCACCGGGGACAGGGAAAGAGACCCAGTACTTC
CDR3 protein: CASSSPGTGKETQYF

V gene: TRBV2
clone size: .
D gene: .
J gene: TRBJ1-6
CDR3 DNA: TGTGCCAGCAGTCCGAATTCACCCCTCCACTTT
CDR3 protein: CASSPNSPLHF

V gene: TRBV27
clone size: .
D gene: TRBD1
J gene: TRBJ1-1
CDR3 DNA: TGTGCCAGCAGTTTTCAGGGGGCGGCTGAAGCTTTCTTT
CDR3 protein: CASSFQGAAEAFF

V gene: TRBV28
clone size: .
D gene: TRBD2
J gene: TRBJ2-7
CDR3 DNA: TGTGCCAGCAGTGCTCACCTATTAACTAGCGTCGAACGTAACGAGCAGTACTTC
CDR3 protein: CASSAHLLTSVERNEQYF

V gene: TRBV6-5
clone size: .
D gene: .
J gene: TRBJ1-1
CDR3 DNA: TGTGCCAGCAGTTACTCGAACAGGATTGAAGCTTTCTTT
CDR3 protein: CASSYSNRIEAFF

V gene: TRBV18
clone size: .
D gene: TRBD2
J gene: TRBJ2-1
CDR3 DNA: TGTGCCAGCTCGTCCCTAGCGGGAGCGATTGATGAGCAGTTCTTC
CDR3 protein: CASSSLAGAIDEQFF

V gene: TRBV28
clone size: .
D gene: .
J gene: TRBJ1-1
CDR3 DNA: TGTGCCAGCGAGACAATGAACACTGAAGCTTTCTTT
CDR3 protein: CASETMNTEAFF

V gene: TRBV6-5
clone size: few
D gene: .
J gene: TRBJ2-2
CDR3 DNA: TGTGCCAGCAGTTACGATAGGGGAGGCACCGGGGAGCTGTTTTTT
CDR3 protein: CASSYDRGGTGELFF

V gene: TRBV9
clone size: .
D gene: .
J gene: TRBJ2-2
CDR3 DNA: TGTGCCAGCAGCGTAGACTCACTCGGCGGGGAGCTGTTTTTT
CDR3 protein: CASSVDSLGGELFF

V gene: TRBV5-6
clone size: once
D gene: TRBD2
J gene: TRBJ2-1
CDR3 DNA: TGTGCCTCCTCCCGTCTAGCGGCTAACAATGAGCAGTTCTTC
CDR3 protein: CASSRLAANNEQFF

V gene: TRBV7-6
clone size: once
D gene: .
J gene: TRBJ2-5
CDR3 DNA: TGTGCCAGCAGCTTACCCCTCCTCGACAGGACCCAGTACTTC
CDR3 protein: CASSLPLLDRTQYF

V gene: TRBV6-5
clone size: few
D gene: TRBD2
J gene: TRBJ2-2
CDR3 DNA: TGTGCCAGCAGTCAACTAGCGGGAGTTACCGGGGAGCTGTTTTTT
CDR3 protein: CASSQLAGVTGELFF

V gene: TRBV5-1
clone size: few
D gene: TRBD2
J gene: TRBJ2-2
CDR3 DNA: TGCGCCAGCAGCCTCAGAAGCGGGGGCCCGAACACCGGGGAGCTGTTTTTT
CDR3 protein: CASSLRSGGPNTGELFF

V gene: TRBV30
clone size: .
D gene: .
J gene: TRBJ2-7
CDR3 DNA: TGTGCCTGGAGTGGGCAGGGCAGAAGCTCCTACGAGCAGTACTTC
CDR3 protein: CAWSGQGRSSYEQYF

V gene: TRBV4-3
clone size: .
D gene: .
J gene: TRBJ1-1
CDR3 DNA: TGCGCCAGCAGCCAAGCACACAGGGCCACTGAAGCTTTCTTT
CDR3 protein: CASSQAHRATEAFF

V gene: TRBV9
clone size: .
D gene: .
J gene: TRBJ2-5
CDR3 DNA: TGTGCCAGCAGCGTAGGAGGACTCGGAAAGACCCAGTACTTC
CDR3 protein: CASSVGGLGKTQYF

V gene: TRBV28
clone size: .
D gene: TRBD2
J gene: TRBJ2-1
CDR3 DNA: TGTGCCAGCAGGAGGGGAGGGGCAGGGAATAGCGATGAGCAGTTCTTC
CDR3 protein: CASRRGGAGNSDEQFF

V gene: TRBV19
clone size: .
D gene: TRBD1
J gene: TRBJ1-5
CDR3 DNA: TGTGCCAGTAGTATAGGCCCCACAGGGGTCTTCAATCAGCCCCAGCATTTT
CDR3 protein: CASSIGPTGVFNQPQHF

V gene: TRBV15
clone size: .
D gene: .
J gene: TRBJ1-1
CDR3 DNA: TGTGCCACCAGCAGAAGCAGGGGTTACGAAGCTTTCTTT
CDR3 protein: CATSRSRGYEAFF

V gene: TRBV28
clone size: .
D gene: .
J gene: TRBJ1-5
CDR3 DNA: TGTGCCAGCAGTTTACAGGGAATTGGCACAAATAGCAATCAGCCCCAGCATTTT
CDR3 protein: CASSLQGIGTNSNQPQHF

V gene: TRBV7-7
clone size: once
D gene: TRBD2
J gene: TRBJ2-1
CDR3 DNA: TGTGCTAGCAGCCCTGGGGCTAGCGGGGGGGAGCAGTTCTTC
CDR3 protein: CASSPGASGGEQFF

V gene: TRBV5-4
clone size: .
D gene: TRBD2
J gene: TRBJ2-7
CDR3 DNA: TGTGCCAGCAGCGCCGCTAGCGGGTACTACGAGCAGTACTTC
CDR3 protein: CASSAASGYYEQYF

V gene: TRBV15
clone size: .
D gene: TRBD1
J gene: TRBJ2-3
CDR3 DNA: TGTGCCACCAGCAGGACCCCGGGACAGGGGAGAGATACGCAGTATTTT
CDR3 protein: CATSRTPGQGRDTQYF

V gene: TRBV15
clone size: .
D gene: .
J gene: TRBJ2-1
CDR3 DNA: TGTGCCACCAGCAGAGATATAGTACCCCGATACAATGAGCAGTTCTTC
CDR3 protein: CATSRDIVPRYNEQFF

V gene: TRBV5-5
clone size: .
D gene: TRBD2
J gene: TRBJ2-2
CDR3 DNA: TGTGCCAGCAGCTTCACCACTCCCAGCGGGAGGAACACCGGGGAGCTGTTTTTT
CDR3 protein: CASSFTTPSGRNTGELFF

V gene: TRBV2
clone size: .
D gene: .
J gene: TRBJ2-7
CDR3 DNA: TGTGCCAGCAGTGCGACCCCTAGTCTATCCTACGAGCAGTACTTC
CDR3 protein: CASSATPSLSYEQYF

V gene: TRBV9
clone size: .
D gene: .
J gene: TRBJ1-5
CDR3 DNA: TGTGCCAGCAGCGCGTATCCCGATCAGCCCCAGCATTTT
CDR3 protein: CASSAYPDQPQHF

V gene: TRBV4-3
clone size: .
D gene: TRBD2
J gene: TRBJ2-3
CDR3 DNA: TGCGCCAGCAGCCAAGGACTAGCGGGGTCAGATACGCAGTATTTT
CDR3 protein: CASSQGLAGSDTQYF